This passage covers 7 T cell receptor beta chains from one sample sequenced in a study of cytomegalovirus exposure and HLA in healthy donors. With 60 Vbeta and 13 Jbeta primers, the PCR was carried out. TCRdb's table, derived via immunoSEQ multiplex PCR, lists solely in-frame clones and lacks some. The ten top clones account for over 1.5%, within a sample of around 140,000 clones. Material: PBMCs. Receptor source: a woman between 40 and 55 years old in good health and CMV-seropositive.

The chain uses TRBV7-3 and TRBJ2-6, with 7 positions matching TRBD1. The V segment lost 5 bases and the J segment 1 base; nucleotides outside the gene matches: 8. Per the germline V gene, CDR1 is SGHTA and CDR2 is FQGTGA. This CDR3 is 17 amino acids long. The CDR3, as DNA: TGTGCCAGCAGCGAAATTACGACAGGGTCTGGGGCCAACGTCCTGACTTTC. This translates into CASSEITTGSGANVLTF.

The chain has TRBV6-6 and TRBJ2-7, with D perhaps TRBD1 (6 bases). The CDR3 has 15 residues. Germline loops: CDR1 MNHNY, CDR2 SVGAGI (reference sequence). V was clipped by 0 bases and J by 6 bases, with 15 bases between them. CDR3 DNA: TGTGCCAGCAGTTACTCTCTTTTCCCCAGGGGCGAGCAGTACTTC. It specifies CASSYSLFPRGEQYF.

The rearrangement uses TRBV6-1 and TRBJ1-5; unclear D gene. V was clipped by 1 base and J by 0 bases, with 10 bases between them. The CDR3 is 16 amino acids. CDR1 and CDR2 from the germline V gene are MNHNS and SASEGT. CDR3 sequence: CASSEGAVYSNQPQHF. CDR3 DNA: TGTGCCAGCAGTGAAGGGGCAGTCTATAGCAATCAGCCCCAGCATTTT.

The chain recombines TRBV5-8 with TRBJ2-4; 8 bases are a match to TRBD1. V lost 4 bases and J lost 16; bases outside the gene matches: 13. This CDR3 comprises 13 residues. From germline, CDR1 is SGHTS and CDR2 YDEGEE. The CDR3 region has the DNA TGTGCCAGCAGCGCAAACAGGGGGGCCAGGGAATACTTC. Protein sequence: CASSANRGAREYF.

J is TRBJ1-1 and V is TRBV7-9; TRBD1 might be the D (5 bases). CDR1 and CDR2 (germline): SEHNR, FQNEAQ (reference sequence). CDR3 size: 16 residues. V was pared by 2 bases and J by 1 base, with 14 bases between. CDR3 in DNA: TGTGCCAGCAGCTTATATCCGGCGACAGCGAACACTGAAGCTTTCTTT. It yields the protein CASSLYPATANTEAFF. Supplemented by reference TRBV7-9 and TRBJ1-1, the full variable domain reads DTGVSQNPRHKITKRGQNVTFRCDPISEHNRLYWYRQTLGQGPEFLTYFQNEAQLEKSRLLSDRFSAERPKGSFSTLEIQRTEQGDSAMYLCASSLYPATANTEAFFGQGTRLTVV.

The chain carries TRBV6-1 and TRBJ2-7; possible D gene TRBD2, 5 bases. The CDR3 sequence is 12 residues long. CDR1 MNHNS and CDR2 SASEGT come from the germline V gene. Between the trimmed V and J ends, which lost 7 bases and 6 bases, there was a span of 13 bases. The CDR3 nucleotides read TGTGCCAGCAAGGAGGTGTTGTCCGAGCAGTACTTC. Amino acids: CASKEVLSEQYF.

The V and J genes are TRBV28 and TRBJ2-7, with D perhaps matching TRBD1 (6 bases). Looked up from germline, CDR1 is MDHEN and CDR2 is SYDVKM. V lost 2 bases and J 4 bases, leaving 12 bases between the germline ends. The CDR3 totals 14 residues. This CDR3 reads CASSLGADSYEQYF. In DNA form, the CDR3 reads TGTGCCAGCAGTTTAGGTGCGGACAGTTACGAGCAGTACTTC.